This entry concerns a single T cell receptor beta chain. Its antigen is currently unknown. These data originate in a study of Graves' ophthalmopathy and Graves' hyperthyroidism. Amplification from RNA transcripts yielded the TCR beta CDR3 regions. The library came from an HTBI-primed first-round RT-PCR and a second-round multiplex PCR. Using its own MiXCR run on the multiplex PCR reads, TCRdb lists one record per CDR3 protein. Seen here are about 620,000 distinct CDR3 sequences, 22% observed once, and the top ten hold more than 5.5%. The V segment lost 1 base and the J segment 0 bases; nucleotides outside the gene matches: 8. CDR1 is SGHVS, CDR2 FQNEAQ, per germline. The CDR3 sequence is 17 residues long. General study points: The model predicted ophthalmopathy progression with 70.59% sensitivity and around 72% specificity.

The chain joins TRBV7-8 to TRBJ2-7, with 8 bases lining up with TRBD2. Sequencing was done on a sample of peripheral blood. The sequence was obtained from a woman younger than 35 with stable Graves' hyperthyroidism. Some clones in this sample may be carry-over from other donors' samples. CDR3 sequence reads: CASSLGGLAGSSYEQYF. CDR3 nucleotides: TGTGCCAGCAGCTTAGGGGGGCTAGCGGGCAGCTCCTACGAGCAGTACTTC.